The clone carrying this TCR beta chain occurred many times. TCRdb processed the 5' RACE reads anew with MiXCR; each CDR3 protein has one entry. The table records about 35,000 distinct CDR3 sequences, 6.3% of them present only once. The data were taken from a study of early T cells in non-severe SARS-CoV-2 infection. The ends were cut back, 7 bases at V and 2 bases at J, with 18 bases in the middle. The CDR3 is 16 amino acids. Germline V gene sequence: CDR1 SNHLY, CDR2 FYNNEI. This receptor was obtained from an adult who was a healthcare worker with PCR-confirmed SARS-CoV-2 infection or an uninfected control (not recorded which). The chain recombines TRBV2 with TRBJ1-5, with D possibly being TRBD1 (5 bases). The sample taken for sequencing was whole blood. CDR3 DNA: TGTGCCAGCACGGTGGGCCAGGGTGAAGGCAATCAGCCCCAGCATTTT. This codes for CASTVGQGEGNQPQHF.